What follows are 10 T cell receptor beta chains derived from one specimen sequenced in a study of glioma-infiltrating T cells after dendritic cell vaccination. The time point here: after dendritic cell vaccination, including at tumor progression/relapse. This table comes from immunoSEQ multiplex PCR, and its TCRdb copy is limited to in-frame clones, with some not included. The sample has 55,000 to 75,000 clones; about four fifths are singletons. The source material was blood, sampled after dendritic cell vaccination. These TCRs come from a human donor with glioblastoma.

With regard to this clone: A junction boundary mismatches the germline segment, possibly from a read error. The chain carries TRBV30 and TRBJ2-5, with 10 bases aligning to TRBD2. The DNA end favors TRBJ2-7, so the J call may be wrong. CDR3 length equals 13 residues. Germline assignment: CDR1 GTSNPN and CDR2 SVGIG (reference sequence). The CDR3 loop reads CARSGGAGYEQYF. The CDR3 DNA reads TGTGCCAGGAGCGGGGGGGCTGGCTACGAGCAGTACTTC.

The V gene is TRBV2, the J gene TRBJ1-6; D is ambiguous. CDR1 is SNHLY and CDR2 is FYNNEI in the germline V gene. This CDR3 is 18 amino acids long. Deletions cut 6 bases from V and 4 bases from J, with 22 bases between. CDR3 in amino acids: CASRINPWAPIYNSPLHF. The CDR3 DNA is TGTGCCAGCAGAATAAACCCTTGGGCACCCATTTATAATTCACCCCTCCACTTT.

The chain combines TRBV29-1 with TRBJ2-1; 12 bases are a match to TRBD2. Per the germline V gene, CDR1 is SQVTM and CDR2 is ANQGSEA. This CDR3 contains 13 residues. The junction had 7 bases not matched to a gene; V was cut back by 8 bases and J by 8 bases. The CDR3 region is CSKSSGGEYEQFF. CDR3 DNA sequence: TGCAGCAAATCTAGCGGGGGGGAGTATGAGCAGTTCTTC.

The count of this clone is one. The rearrangement links TRBV6-1 to TRBJ1-5; 7 positions match TRBD1. The J segment lost 6 bases and the V segment lost 1 base, leaving 9 bases of the junction unmatched. CDR3 size: 16 residues. Germline V CDR1 and CDR2: MNHNS, SASEGT. The CDR3 coding sequence is TGTGCCAGCAGTGAAGGGTCCGACAGGGTAACTCAGCCCCAGCATTTT. This gives the protein CASSEGSDRVTQPQHF.

The chain combines TRBV18 with TRBJ1-3; D is undetermined. Trimming removed 4 bases at V and 0 bases at J, with 13 bases between. The CDR3 has 16 residues. Germline V CDR1 and CDR2: KGHSH, LQKENI. CDR3 protein: CASSREAGNSGNTIYF. The CDR3 DNA reads as TGTGCCAGCTCACGGGAGGCAGGAAACTCTGGAAACACCATATATTTT.

The chain links TRBV2 to TRBJ1-1; 7 bases line up with TRBD1. The CDR3 contains 14 residues. The V and J ends lost 7 bases and 1 base, in that order; junction bases with no gene match: 6. CDR1 is SNHLY, CDR2 FYNNEI, per germline. The CDR3 DNA sequence: TGTGCCAGCATGGGGGACAGCTCGAACACTGAAGCTTTCTTT. This sequence encodes CASMGDSSNTEAFF.

This chain links TRBV4-2 with TRBJ2-3; D is possibly TRBD2 (6 bases). The germline V gene encodes CDR1 LGHNA and CDR2 YNFKEQ. Trimming shortened V by 0 bases and J by 1 base, and 20 bases separated the two germline ends. The length of the CDR3 is 19 residues. The CDR3 DNA reads TGTGCCAGCAGCCAAGATCCCCCAACGGGGCGGGGCGGCACAGATACGCAGTATTTT. Its protein product is CASSQDPPTGRGGTDTQYF.

The chain recombines TRBV30 with TRBJ1-1; D perhaps matches TRBD1 (6 bases). Trimming removed 5 bases from V and 0 bases from J, with 13 bases in between. The CDR3 runs to 14 residues. From germline, CDR1 is GTSNPN and CDR2 SVGIG (reference sequence). CDR3 sequence (DNA): TGTGCCTGGGGTACAGGGCCGATGAACACTGAAGCTTTCTTT. Translating it yields CAWGTGPMNTEAFF.

The V call is TRBV10-3, the J call TRBJ2-1; D might be TRBD2 (6 bases). The CDR3 runs 14 residues. Germline loops: CDR1 ENHRY, CDR2 SYGVKD. The V end lost 3 bases, the J end lost 3 bases, and 9 bases lay between the germline ends. The CDR3 sequence is CAISDSGLYNEQFF. CDR3 DNA sequence: TGTGCCATCAGTGATTCGGGACTCTACAATGAGCAGTTCTTC.

The chain carries TRBV29-1 and TRBJ2-5; 10 bases agree with TRBD2. The CDR3 has 12 residues. V lost 4 bases and J lost 5; bases outside the gene matches: 1. Germline V gene lookup returns CDR1 SQVTM and CDR2 ANQGSEA. In nucleotides, the CDR3 is TGCAGCGTTGGGGGACTAGCGGAGACCCAGTACTTC. Its protein product is CSVGGLAETQYF.